The following is a T cell receptor (beta chain) sequence with its context. No antigen is known for it. Base qualities are not provided; no much larger clone lies one nucleotide away. Whole blood was collected in K2EDTA tubes by collaborating institutions according to the institutions' own protocols. For TCRbeta analysis, collaborator samples were shipped as frozen whole blood, as isolated PBMCs, or as DNA extracted from either sample type. TCRbeta CDR3 regions were amplified from genomic DNA by means of the immunoSEQ Assay, a bias-controlled multiplex PCR. The source study handled its data this way. Within the assay, amplification of reference gene primers was used to estimate how many nucleated cells each sample contained. To quantify the absolute abundance of each unique TCRbeta CDR3 rearrangement, sequence reads were collapsed and filtered. For each sample, productive Simpson clonality was calculated as the square root of Simpson's diversity index over productive rearrangements. In its TCRdb copy, this immuneACCESS table keeps in-frame sequences only and misses some clones. Where compared with another copy, unresolved V genes explain less than half of these, and the others have no known cause. That table is the source of V, J and clone size, and D and trimming were worked out from the DNA. Here the sample has around 100,000 clones; more than 85% occur a single time. The top ten hold 7% to 9.5% of the sample.

This entry belongs to a study of blood T cell repertoires in COVID-19 (dated by TCRdb to the early 2020s). For the wider study: Samples covering the acute and convalescent phases of COVID-19 were provided by collaborators in the United States, Italy and Spain. Samples were obtained from the ongoing ImmuneRACE study (first 160 participants) and from over 1,000 subjects provided by 6 global collaborators. The dataset comprised deeply sampled blood TCRbeta repertoires from subjects exposed to, actively infected with, or recovered from COVID-19. Where available, HLA class I and class II types were taken from metadata supplied by the sample provider and were not determined by assay-based typing. The sample metadata nearly always contained a de-identified subject ID, COVID-19 status, age in years and sex. The material from the prospective study consisted of cDNA or gDNA derived from T cells, B-cell-depleted T cells, or PBMCs. A freely available public database, intended as a resource for researchers studying the immune response to SARS-CoV-2, is where the repertoires were released. Overall study outcomes, separate from this receptor: Clinical and demographic metadata were provided uncurated, with the amount varying by source and participant.

Taken from cysteine to phenylalanine, the CDR3 has 14 residues. The CDR3 DNA has 42 bases and is translated from base 1. V is cut by 2 bases and J by 10 bases, and the space between the germline ends is 17 bases. CDR1 MNHEY and CDR2 SMNVEV were looked up in the germline V gene (reference sequence). This chain joins TRBV27 to TRBJ2-5; the D segment could be TRBD2, given 6 matching bases. The material sequenced was peripheral blood. The origin of this receptor is a man aged 25-45 years in a cohort sampled during active COVID-19. The DNA reads as follows: TGTGCCAGCAGTTTAACCCTCGGGAGTGGTAGCCAGTACTTC. Translated, it reads CASSLTLGSGSQYF.